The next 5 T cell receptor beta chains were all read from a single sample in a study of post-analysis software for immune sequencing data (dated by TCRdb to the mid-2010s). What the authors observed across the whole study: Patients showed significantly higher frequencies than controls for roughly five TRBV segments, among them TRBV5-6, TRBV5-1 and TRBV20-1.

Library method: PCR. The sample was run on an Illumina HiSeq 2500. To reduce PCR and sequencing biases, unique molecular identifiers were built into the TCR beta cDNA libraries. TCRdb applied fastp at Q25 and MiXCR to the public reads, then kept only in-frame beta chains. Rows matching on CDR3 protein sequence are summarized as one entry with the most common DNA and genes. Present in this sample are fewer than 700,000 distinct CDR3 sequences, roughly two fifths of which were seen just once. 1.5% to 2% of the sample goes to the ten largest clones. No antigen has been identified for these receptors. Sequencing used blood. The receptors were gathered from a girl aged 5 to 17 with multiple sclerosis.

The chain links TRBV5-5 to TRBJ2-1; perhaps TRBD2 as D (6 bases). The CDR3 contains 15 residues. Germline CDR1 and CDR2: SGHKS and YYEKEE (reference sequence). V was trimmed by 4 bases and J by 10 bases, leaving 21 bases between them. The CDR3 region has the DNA TGTGCCAGCAGCCGCGACCTCCGGGACTTGTTCGAGCAGTTCTTC. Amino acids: CASSRDLRDLFEQFF.

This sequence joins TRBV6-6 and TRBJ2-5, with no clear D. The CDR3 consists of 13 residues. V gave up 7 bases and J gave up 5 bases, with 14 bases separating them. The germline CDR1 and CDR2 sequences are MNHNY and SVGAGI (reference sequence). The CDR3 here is CASTLRVLETQYF. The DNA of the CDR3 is TGTGCCAGCACCCTAAGGGTTTTGGAGACCCAGTACTTC.

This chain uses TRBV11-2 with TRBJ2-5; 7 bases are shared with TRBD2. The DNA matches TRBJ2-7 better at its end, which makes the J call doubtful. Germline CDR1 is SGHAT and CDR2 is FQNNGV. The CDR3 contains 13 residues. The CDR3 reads CASSLGLSNEQYF. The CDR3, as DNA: TGTGCCAGCAGCTTGGGACTAAGTAACGAGCAGTACTTC.

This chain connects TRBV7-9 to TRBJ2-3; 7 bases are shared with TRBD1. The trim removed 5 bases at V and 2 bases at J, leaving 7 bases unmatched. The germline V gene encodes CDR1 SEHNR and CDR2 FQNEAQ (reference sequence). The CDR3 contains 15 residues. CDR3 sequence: CASSPGTAITDTQYF. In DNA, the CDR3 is TGTGCCAGCAGCCCCGGGACAGCGATCACAGATACGCAGTATTTT.

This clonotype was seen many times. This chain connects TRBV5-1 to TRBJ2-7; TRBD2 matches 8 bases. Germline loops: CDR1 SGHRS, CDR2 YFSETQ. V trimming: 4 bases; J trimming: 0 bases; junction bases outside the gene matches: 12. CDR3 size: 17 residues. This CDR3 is CASSRGGQDRLSYEQYF. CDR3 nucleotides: TGCGCCAGCAGCCGGGGGGGCCAAGACAGACTCTCCTACGAGCAGTACTTC.